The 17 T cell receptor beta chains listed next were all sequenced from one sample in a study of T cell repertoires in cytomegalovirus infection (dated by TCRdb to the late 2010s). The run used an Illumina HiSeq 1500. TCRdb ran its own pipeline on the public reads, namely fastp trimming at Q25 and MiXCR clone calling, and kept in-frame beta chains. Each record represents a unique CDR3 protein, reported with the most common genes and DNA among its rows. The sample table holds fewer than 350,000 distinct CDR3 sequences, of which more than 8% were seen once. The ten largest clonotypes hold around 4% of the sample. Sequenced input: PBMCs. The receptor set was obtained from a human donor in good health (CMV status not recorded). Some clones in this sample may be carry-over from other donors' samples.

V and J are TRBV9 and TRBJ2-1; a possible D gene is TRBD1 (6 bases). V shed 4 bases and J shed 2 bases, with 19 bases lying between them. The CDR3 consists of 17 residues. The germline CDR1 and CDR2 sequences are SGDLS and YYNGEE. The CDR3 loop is CASSKLQGSGAYNEQFF. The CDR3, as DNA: TGTGCCAGCAGCAAACTACAGGGTTCCGGCGCCTACAATGAGCAGTTCTTC.

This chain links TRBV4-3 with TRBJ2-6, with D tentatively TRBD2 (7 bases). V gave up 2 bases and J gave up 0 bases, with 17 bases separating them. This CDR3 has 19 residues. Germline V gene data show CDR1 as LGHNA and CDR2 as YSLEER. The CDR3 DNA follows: TGCGCCAGCAGCCAATCCAACGGGGGGCAGGGCTCTGGGGCCAACGTCCTGACTTTC. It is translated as CASSQSNGGQGSGANVLTF.

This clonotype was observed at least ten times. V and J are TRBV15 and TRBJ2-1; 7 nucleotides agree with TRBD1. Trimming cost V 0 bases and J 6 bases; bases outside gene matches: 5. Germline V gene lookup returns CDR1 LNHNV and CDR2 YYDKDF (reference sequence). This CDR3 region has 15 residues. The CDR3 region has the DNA TGTGCCACCAGCAGAGAAGACAGGGTTTTCAATGAGCAGTTCTTC. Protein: CATSREDRVFNEQFF.

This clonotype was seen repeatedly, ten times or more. The CDR3 nucleotides read TGTGCCAGCAGACGAGTTGGGTCCTCCTACGAGCAGTACTTC. The encoded protein is CASRRVGSSYEQYF. The V and J genes are TRBV6-2 or TRBV6-3 and TRBJ2-7; D unresolved. The germline CDR1 and CDR2 sequences are MNHEY and SVGEGT. The CDR3 extends over 14 amino acids. V lost 6 bases to trimming and J lost 0 bases, with 12 bases between them.

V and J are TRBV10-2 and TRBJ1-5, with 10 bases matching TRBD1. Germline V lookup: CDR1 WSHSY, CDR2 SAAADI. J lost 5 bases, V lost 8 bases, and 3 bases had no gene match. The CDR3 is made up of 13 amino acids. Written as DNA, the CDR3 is TGCGCCAGCGGACAGGGGGGAGATCAGCCCCAGCATTTT. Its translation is CASGQGGDQPQHF.

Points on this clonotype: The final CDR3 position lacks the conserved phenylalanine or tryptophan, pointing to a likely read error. The CDR3 DNA reads TGTGCCAGCAGACCGGGACAGAACCAAGAGACCCAGTACTCC. This sequence encodes CASRPGQNQETQYS. This chain uses TRBV6-6 with TRBJ2-5, with 7 nucleotides matching TRBD1. V lost 6 bases, J lost 0 bases, and 4 bases stayed unmatched. The CDR3 is made up of 14 amino acids. The germline V gene encodes CDR1 MNHNY and CDR2 SVGAGI (reference sequence).

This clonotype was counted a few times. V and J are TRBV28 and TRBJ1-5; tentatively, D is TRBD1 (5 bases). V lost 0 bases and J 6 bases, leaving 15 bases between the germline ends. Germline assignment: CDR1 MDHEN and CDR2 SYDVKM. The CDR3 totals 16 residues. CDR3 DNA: TGTGCCAGCAGTTTATGGGGGGGGGGGGTGGGTCAGCCCCAGCATTTT. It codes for CASSLWGGGVGQPQHF. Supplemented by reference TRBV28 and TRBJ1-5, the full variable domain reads DVKVTQSSRYLVKRTGEKVFLECVQDMDHENMFWYRQDPGLGLRLIYFSYDVKMKEKGDIPEGYSVSREKKERFSLILESASTNQTSMYLCASSLWGGGVGQPQHFGDGTRLSIL.

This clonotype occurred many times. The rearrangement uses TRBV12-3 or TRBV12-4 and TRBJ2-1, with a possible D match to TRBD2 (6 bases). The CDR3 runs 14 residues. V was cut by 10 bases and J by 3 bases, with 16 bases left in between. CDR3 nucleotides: TGTGCCACCCACCCGGGGCGGGACTACAATGAGCAGTTCTTC. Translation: CATHPGRDYNEQFF.

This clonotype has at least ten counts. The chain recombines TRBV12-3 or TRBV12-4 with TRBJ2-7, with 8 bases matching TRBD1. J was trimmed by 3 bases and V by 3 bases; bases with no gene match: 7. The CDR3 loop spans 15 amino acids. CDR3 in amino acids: CASSLSQGALYEQYF. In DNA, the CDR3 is TGTGCCAGCAGTTTGTCCCAGGGGGCCCTCTACGAGCAGTACTTC.

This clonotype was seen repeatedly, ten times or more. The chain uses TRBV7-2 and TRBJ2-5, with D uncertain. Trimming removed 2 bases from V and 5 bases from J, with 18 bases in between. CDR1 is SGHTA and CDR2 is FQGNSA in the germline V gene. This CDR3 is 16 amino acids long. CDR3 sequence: CASSLTGSNPRETQYF. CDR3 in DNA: TGTGCCAGCAGCTTAACGGGTAGTAACCCACGTGAGACCCAGTACTTC.

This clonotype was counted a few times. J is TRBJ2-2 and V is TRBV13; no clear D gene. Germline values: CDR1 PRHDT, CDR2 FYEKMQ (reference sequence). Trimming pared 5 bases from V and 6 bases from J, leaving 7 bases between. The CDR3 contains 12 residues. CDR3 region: CASSPLAGELFF. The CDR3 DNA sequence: TGTGCCAGCAGCCCCCTTGCCGGGGAGCTGTTTTTT. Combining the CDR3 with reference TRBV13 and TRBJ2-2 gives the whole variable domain AAGVIQSPRHLIKEKRETATLKCYPIPRHDTVYWYQQGPGQDPQFLISFYEKMQSDKGSIPDRFSAQQFSDYHSELNMSSLELGDSALYFCASSPLAGELFFGEGSRLTVL.

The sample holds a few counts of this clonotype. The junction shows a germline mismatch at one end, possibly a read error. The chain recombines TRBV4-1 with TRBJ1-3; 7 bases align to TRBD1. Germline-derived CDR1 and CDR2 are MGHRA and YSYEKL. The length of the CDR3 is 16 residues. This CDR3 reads CASSHSSDRVGNTIYF. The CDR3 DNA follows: TGTGCCAGCAGCCACAGCTCCGACAGGGTTGGAAACACCATATATTTT.

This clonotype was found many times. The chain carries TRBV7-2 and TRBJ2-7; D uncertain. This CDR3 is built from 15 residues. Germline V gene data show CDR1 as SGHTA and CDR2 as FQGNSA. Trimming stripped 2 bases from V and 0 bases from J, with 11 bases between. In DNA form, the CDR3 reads TGTGCCAGCAGCTTACGCGCGAGAAGCTCCTACGAGCAGTACTTC. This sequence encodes CASSLRARSSYEQYF.

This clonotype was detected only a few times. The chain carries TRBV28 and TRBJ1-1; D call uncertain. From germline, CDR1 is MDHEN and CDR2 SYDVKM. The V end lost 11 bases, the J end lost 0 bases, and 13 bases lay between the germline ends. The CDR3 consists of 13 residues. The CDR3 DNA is TGTGCCGGAGGTGGCCGGCTGAACACTGAAGCTTTCTTT. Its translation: CAGGGRLNTEAFF.

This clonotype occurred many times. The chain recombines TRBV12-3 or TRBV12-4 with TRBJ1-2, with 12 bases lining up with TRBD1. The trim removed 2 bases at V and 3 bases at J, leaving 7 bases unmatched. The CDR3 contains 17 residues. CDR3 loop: CASSLRDRGRKDYGYTF. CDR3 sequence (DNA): TGTGCCAGCAGTTTAAGGGACAGGGGGCGAAAAGACTATGGCTACACCTTC.

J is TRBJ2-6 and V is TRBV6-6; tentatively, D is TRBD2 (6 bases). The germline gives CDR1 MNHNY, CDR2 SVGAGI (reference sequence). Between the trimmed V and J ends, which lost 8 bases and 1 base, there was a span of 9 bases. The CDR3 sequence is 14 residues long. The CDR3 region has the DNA TGTGCCAGCGATGGGGGGTCTGGGGCCAACGTCCTGACTTTC. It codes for CASDGGSGANVLTF.

The CDR3 region has the DNA TGTGCCAGCAGAGAGGGAGATACGCAGTATTTT. This gives the protein CASREGDTQYF. The chain joins TRBV2 to TRBJ2-3; perhaps TRBD2 as D (5 bases). The germline V gene has CDR1 SNHLY and CDR2 FYNNEI. Between the trimmed V and J ends, which lost 6 bases and 5 bases, there was a span of 6 bases. The CDR3 spans 11 residues.